Listed below are T cell receptor beta chains from one sample, sequenced in a study of blood T cells in healthy people across ages. TCRdb used MiXCR to reprocess the 5' RACE reads, holding one entry per CDR3 protein. The sample lists approximately 730,000 distinct CDR3 sequences; roughly 43% were seen once. The sequencing sample was made of blood. These receptors were taken from a woman between 55 and 75 years old in good health. The CDR3 runs from the conserved cysteine through the conserved F or W. D genes are given only for firm matches. Only part of the rows carry a size: once, few, many, or a class if the clone is expanded.

clone_size,v_call,j_call,d_call,cdr3_nt,cdr3_aa
NA,TRBV6-5,TRBJ2-1,TRBD2,TGTGCCAGCAGTTACGCCGCCACTAGCGGGAGTTACAATGAGCAGTTCTTC,CASSYAATSGSYNEQFF
NA,TRBV5-1,TRBJ2-5,NA,TGCGCCAGCAGCTCGGACGAAAAAGAGACCCAGTACTTC,CASSSDEKETQYF
few,TRBV6-6,TRBJ1-5,TRBD1,TGTGCCAGCAGTTGGACAGGGAGCAATCAGCCCCAGCATTTT,CASSWTGSNQPQHF
NA,TRBV3-1,TRBJ2-3,NA,TGTGCCAGCAGCCAAGTTATCACAGATACGCAGTATTTT,CASSQVITDTQYF
NA,TRBV30,TRBJ2-5,NA,TGTGCCTGGAGTGTAACAAGGGAGACCCAGTACTTC,CAWSVTRETQYF
NA,TRBV11-2,TRBJ1-2,NA,TGTGCCAGCAGCTTAGGGGCGAATAACTATGGCTACACCTTC,CASSLGANNYGYTF
once,TRBV20-1,TRBJ1-2,NA,TGCAGTGCTAGAGGTACCTACGGGACACAGTCTAACTATGGCTACACCTTC,CSARGTYGTQSNYGYTF
NA,TRBV15,TRBJ1-2,NA,TGTGCCACCAGCGCCGCCAGGGCGTTTAACTATGGCTACACCTTC,CATSAARAFNYGYTF
NA,TRBV20-1,TRBJ2-1,TRBD2,TGCAGTGCTAGCGGCGGGAGGGGGGTCAATGAGCAGTTCTTC,CSASGGRGVNEQFF
few,TRBV6-4,TRBJ2-3,NA,TGTGCCAGCAGTCCTCAGAGTAGCACAGATACGCAGTATTTT,CASSPQSSTDTQYF
NA,TRBV6-1,TRBJ1-5,TRBD1,TGTGCCAGCAGTGAAAACAGGGGGAATGATCAGCCCCAGCATTTT,CASSENRGNDQPQHF
NA,TRBV6-5,TRBJ1-6,NA,TGTGCCAGCAGTTACTCCGTAGCGGGCTCCTATAATTCACCCCTCCACTTT,CASSYSVAGSYNSPLHF
NA,TRBV2,TRBJ2-4,NA,TGTGCCAGCAGCGACGCTGCCAAAAACATTCAGTACTTC,CASSDAAKNIQYF
NA,TRBV29-1,TRBJ2-1,NA,TGCAGCGTCGAGGTACGCTCCTACAATGAGCAGTTCTTC,CSVEVRSYNEQFF
NA,TRBV6-2/TRBV6-3,TRBJ2-5,TRBD1,TGTGCCAGCAGCCCCACCGGGACAGGGCGCGACCAGTACTTC,CASSPTGTGRDQYF
NA,TRBV24-1,TRBJ1-1,NA,TGTACCACCAGTGGTAGCACCACTGAAGCTTTCTTT,CTTSGSTTEAFF
many,TRBV7-2,TRBJ2-3,NA,TGTGCCAGCAGCCCCGGCCCCAGCGGGTCCACAGATACGCAGTATTTT,CASSPGPSGSTDTQYF
NA,TRBV7-3,TRBJ2-7,TRBD2,TGTGCCAGCAGCTTCAATCTAGCGGACCCCTACGAGCAGTACTTC,CASSFNLADPYEQYF
NA,TRBV11-3,TRBJ2-3,NA,TGTGCCAGCAGCTTAATGACGACAGATACGCAGTATTTT,CASSLMTTDTQYF
NA,TRBV20-1,TRBJ2-7,TRBD2,TGCAGTGCTCCCAATAGCGGGATCACCGCCGAGCAGTACTTC,CSAPNSGITAEQYF
NA,TRBV20-1,TRBJ2-7,NA,TGCAGTGCTAGTGAGGAATATCCGAAGGAGCAGTACTTC,CSASEEYPKEQYF
few,TRBV4-3,TRBJ2-7,TRBD2,TGCGCCAGCAGCCCAGTAGCGGGAGCGAACGAGCAGTACTTC,CASSPVAGANEQYF
NA,TRBV6-6,TRBJ1-1,NA,TGTGCCAGCAGTTACGGGGGGATTGAAACTGAAGCTTTCTTT,CASSYGGIETEAFF